These T cell receptor beta chains were read from a single sample in a study of T-cell memory formation after mild COVID-19. TCRdb redid the calling of the 5' RACE reads with MiXCR, one entry per CDR3 protein. The sample shows 450,000 to 700,000 distinct CDR3 sequences, around 17% of them seen only once. Sequenced sample: PBMCs or a T cell subset sorted from them (not recorded which). Every receptor here comes from an adult woman who had mild COVID-19 (a few samples of this study predate the infection). Cell type and time point are not known. The CDR3 runs from the conserved cysteine through the conserved F or W. A D gene is named only where the DNA matches it firmly. Size tells how often a clone was seen (once, few, many) or the class of an expanded clone, and some rows leave it out.

once	TRBJ2-7	TRBV5-1	TRBD1	CASWDGTGNTYEQYF	TGCGCCAGTTGGGATGGGACAGGGAATACCTACGAGCAGTACTTC
few	TRBJ2-1	TRBV7-9	TRBD2	CASSLFGGRERYNEQFF	TGTGCCAGCAGCTTATTCGGAGGGAGGGAGCGTTACAATGAGCAGTTCTTC
NA	TRBJ2-7	TRBV5-6	TRBD1	CASRDENTGGPYEQYF	TGTGCCAGCAGAGACGAAAATACAGGGGGTCCCTACGAGCAGTACTTC
many	TRBJ2-2	TRBV7-6	TRBD2	CASSTRLAGAPENTGELFF	TGTGCCAGCAGCACCCGACTAGCGGGAGCCCCGGAGAACACCGGGGAGCTGTTTTTT
few	TRBJ2-5	TRBV5-6	TRBD1	CASSVGQSQETQYF	TGTGCCAGCAGCGTGGGACAGTCACAAGAGACCCAGTACTTC
few	TRBJ1-4	TRBV4-3	NA	CASSQWRGRSEKLFF	TGCGCCAGCAGCCAATGGCGGGGGCGAAGTGAAAAACTGTTTTTT
NA	TRBJ2-7	TRBV15	TRBD1	CATSSGTGSNEQYF	TGTGCCACCAGCAGCGGGACAGGGTCGAACGAGCAGTACTTC
NA	TRBJ2-1	TRBV2	NA	CASSWETYNEQFF	TGTGCCAGCAGTTGGGAGACCTACAATGAGCAGTTCTTC
NA	TRBJ2-2	TRBV7-9	NA	CASSTRTGTPNTGELFF	TGTGCCAGCAGCACAAGGACCGGGACTCCAAACACCGGGGAGCTGTTTTTT
NA	TRBJ2-6	TRBV6-5	TRBD1	CASSLGGTGFSGANVLTF	TGTGCCAGCAGTTTAGGCGGGACAGGATTCTCTGGGGCCAACGTCCTGACTTTC
few	TRBJ2-1	TRBV5-1	TRBD2	CASSSSSGGAVNEQFF	TGCGCCAGCAGCTCCTCTAGCGGGGGGGCCGTCAATGAGCAGTTCTTC